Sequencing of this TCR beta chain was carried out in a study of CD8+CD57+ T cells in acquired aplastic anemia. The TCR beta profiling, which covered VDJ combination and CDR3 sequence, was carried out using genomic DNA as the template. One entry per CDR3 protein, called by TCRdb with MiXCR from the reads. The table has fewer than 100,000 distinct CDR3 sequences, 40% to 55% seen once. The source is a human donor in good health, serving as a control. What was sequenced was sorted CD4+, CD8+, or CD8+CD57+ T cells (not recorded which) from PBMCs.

The chain's CDR3 is CASSLALGDGAFF. CDR3 bases: TGTGCCAGCAGCTTAGCCCTGGGGGATGGGGCTTTCTTT. The V gene is TRBV7-8, the J gene TRBJ1-1; possibly TRBD1 for D (5 bases). The CDR3 runs to 13 residues. Germline values: CDR1 SGHVS, CDR2 FQNEAQ. Trimming removed 0 bases at V and 11 bases at J, with 13 bases between. The complete variable domain, with remaining parts taken from reference TRBV7-8 and TRBJ1-1, reads GAGVSQSPRYKVAKRGQDVALRCDPISGHVSLFWYQQALGQGPEFLTYFQNEAQLDKSGLPSDRFFAERPEGSVSTLKIQRTQQEDSAVYLCASSLALGDGAFFGQGTRLTVV.